This record concerns one TCR beta chain sequence. Its antigen is undetermined. CDR3 length equals 14 residues. Germline CDR1 reads SGHKS; CDR2 reads YYEKEE (reference sequence). The V and J ends lost 4 bases and 4 bases, in that order; junction bases with no gene match: 4. This specimen belongs to a study of persistence of HIV-infected CD4 T cells. About the research overall: Blood samples, up to roughly 200 mL, came from multiple time points, except two leukapheresis donors sampled once.

This nonspecific control used anti-CD3/anti-CD28 bead stimulation of CD4+ T cells. Sorting of responding CD4+ T cells relied on upregulated CD40 ligand together with CD69. Donors had CD4+ T cell counts above 400 cells/uL and were CMV-seropositive. This was the immunoSEQ version 4 assay in survey mode. The protocol was immunoSEQ multiplex PCR, while the TCRdb copy is restricted to in-frame clones and leaves out a portion. The sample includes about 45,000 clones, approximately 90% of them seen just once. Sequenced here: CD4+ T cells sorted from PBMCs after roughly 18-hour stimulation, sampled from a patient who received antiretroviral therapy. The sequence was obtained from an adult woman with HIV who was CMV-seropositive. This chain connects TRBV5-5 to TRBJ1-5, with 8 bases identical to TRBD1. The CDR3 region is CASSHDRGNQPQHF. DNA of the CDR3: TGTGCCAGCAGCCACGACAGGGGAAATCAGCCCCAGCATTTT.